This passage covers 27 T cell receptor beta chains from one sample sequenced in a study of blood T cell repertoires in COVID-19. Sequencing used immunoSEQ multiplex PCR; TCRdb keeps in-frame clones, though not all of them. This repertoire shows about 72,000 clones, about 80% found once; its top ten account for roughly a sixth. The specimen sequenced was peripheral blood. The receptors originated from a human donor in a cohort sampled during active COVID-19.

This clone has more than one count but fewer than ten. V and J are TRBV5-6 and TRBJ2-7; possible D gene TRBD1, 6 bases. CDR3 length equals 14 residues. Trimming left V 4 bases short and J 3 bases short, with 14 bases between. CDR1 and CDR2 (germline): SGHDT, YYEEEE. The CDR3 spells CASSLGQLGYEQYF. The CDR3 bases are TGTGCCAGCAGCCTAGGACAGCTTGGCTACGAGCAGTACTTC.

The chain carries TRBV4-2 and TRBJ2-7; D may be TRBD2 (6 bases). With 0 bases removed from V and 4 bases from J, the gap between germline ends came to 10 bases. CDR3 size: 14 residues. Germline CDR1 reads LGHNA; CDR2 reads YNFKEQ. The CDR3, as DNA: TGTGCCAGCAGCCAAGACGGGCTAGCGTACGAGCAGTACTTC. As protein: CASSQDGLAYEQYF.

In its sample, this clone was seen once. The V gene is TRBV5-1, the J gene TRBJ2-7; possibly TRBD2 for D (6 bases). Between the trimmed V and J ends, which lost 0 bases and 0 bases, there was a span of 19 bases. The CDR3 covers 18 residues. Germline CDR1 SGHRS, CDR2 YFSETQ. The CDR3 DNA reads TGCGCCAGCAGCTTGGAGGTTGCAGGGAGGAGTACCTCCTACGAGCAGTACTTC. It codes for CASSLEVAGRSTSYEQYF.

This CDR3 is CASSPPGTSLLGEQFF. The CDR3 nucleotides are TGTGCCAGCTCACCCCCGGGAACCAGTTTATTGGGTGAGCAGTTCTTC. This chain uses TRBV18 with TRBJ2-1, with D possibly TRBD2 on 5 matching bases. The V gene lost 3 bases and the J gene lost 9 bases, with 21 bases spanning the gap. CDR3 length: 16 residues. Germline loops: CDR1 KGHSH, CDR2 LQKENI.

The chain joins TRBV14 to TRBJ1-2, with D maybe TRBD1 (5 bases). Germline values: CDR1 SGHDN, CDR2 FVKESK. V was clipped by 0 bases and J by 14 bases, with 19 bases between them. CDR3 length: 14 amino acids. In DNA form, the CDR3 reads TGTGCCAGCAGCCAAGATTTGGGGCATCAGGTGAAAACCTTC. Its translation: CASSQDLGHQVKTF. Together with reference TRBV14 and TRBJ1-2, the CDR3 gives the full variable domain: EAGVTQFPSHSVIEKGQTVTLRCDPISGHDNLYWYRRVMGKEIKFLLHFVKESKQDESGMPNNRFLAERTGGTYSTLKVQPAELEDSGVYFCASSQDLGHQVKTFGSGTRLTVV.

CDR3 protein: CASSYGRENTEAFF. The CDR3 bases are TGTGCCAGCAGTTACGGCAGGGAGAACACTGAAGCTTTCTTT. The chain uses TRBV6-2 or TRBV6-3 and TRBJ1-1; D may be TRBD1 (5 bases). The germline V gene has CDR1 MNHEY and CDR2 SVGEGT. The CDR3 has 14 amino acids. V was trimmed by 2 bases and J by 1 base, leaving 8 bases between them.

The chain links TRBV7-9 to TRBJ2-7; 8 nucleotides align to TRBD2. The CDR3 is made up of 14 amino acids. Germline V gene sequence: CDR1 SEHNR, CDR2 FQNEAQ (reference sequence). V gave up 3 bases and J gave up 4 bases; unmatched junction bases: 5. The CDR3 coding sequence is TGTGCCAGCAGCTTCCTGACTAGCGAGTACGAGCAGTACTTC. This gives the protein CASSFLTSEYEQYF.

The CDR3 here is CASSLYPPGGAEAFF. The CDR3 DNA reads as TGTGCCAGCAGCTTATATCCCCCCGGGGGGGCTGAAGCTTTCTTT. The chain couples TRBV7-9 to TRBJ1-1; weak D call: TRBD1 (5 bases). The CDR3 is made up of 15 amino acids. V was clipped by 2 bases and J by 6 bases, with 16 bases between them. Germline loops: CDR1 SEHNR, CDR2 FQNEAQ (reference sequence).

This clone occurred a few times. DNA for the CDR3: TGTGCCAGCAGCTTGATAGGGGACAGCCAAGAGACCCAGTACTTC. This codes for CASSLIGDSQETQYF. The genes are TRBV5-4 and TRBJ2-5; TRBD1 agrees at 7 bases. The CDR3 covers 15 residues. V was clipped by 1 base and J by 1 base; unmatched bases: 4. Germline V gene data show CDR1 as SGHNT and CDR2 as YYREEE (reference sequence).

This chain links TRBV7-8 with TRBJ1-2, with D possibly being TRBD1 (5 bases). Trimming pared 0 bases from V and 4 bases from J, leaving 15 bases between. There are 16 residues in the CDR3. The germline V gene encodes CDR1 SGHVS and CDR2 FQNEAQ. The CDR3 protein is CASSLAIRDFFYGYTF. CDR3 nucleotides: TGTGCCAGCAGCTTAGCTATCAGGGATTTTTTCTATGGCTACACCTTC.

Concerning this clone: A read error is possible here, since a much larger clone lies one base away. The chain joins TRBV6-5 to TRBJ2-7; D is unresolved. The CDR3 is 11 amino acids. Deletions cut 3 bases from V and 3 bases from J, with 3 bases between. The germline V gene has CDR1 MNHEY and CDR2 SVGAGI. Written as DNA, the CDR3 is TGTGCCAGCAGTTATCGCTACGAGCAGTACTTC. It codes for CASSYRYEQYF.

The chain combines TRBV21-1 with TRBJ1-1; the DNA was not used to check the table's D call, TRBD1. TRBV21-1 is shown as a pseudogene. This CDR3 is 15 amino acids long. The CDR3 sequence is CASTENPGHGTEAFF. CDR3 DNA: TGTGCCAGCACGGAGAACCCGGGACACGGCACTGAAGCTTTCTTT.

The chain couples TRBV6-2 or TRBV6-3 to TRBJ2-3; no reliable D call. This CDR3 is 15 amino acids long. The germline V gene encodes CDR1 MNHEY and CDR2 SVGEGT. Trimming pared 2 bases from V and 4 bases from J, leaving 13 bases between. The CDR3 spells CASSYPRLIADTQYF. The CDR3 bases are TGTGCCAGCAGTTACCCCCGACTCATTGCAGATACGCAGTATTTT.

The CDR3 loop is CASNLRGRGTEAFF. Written as DNA, the CDR3 is TGTGCCAGTAACCTGCGGGGGAGAGGGACTGAAGCTTTCTTT. V is TRBV19 and J is TRBJ1-1; D is possibly TRBD1 (5 bases). The ends were cut back, 7 bases at V and 5 bases at J, with 17 bases in the middle. Germline V CDR1 and CDR2: LNHDA, SQIVND (reference sequence). This CDR3 is built from 14 residues.

The chain couples TRBV4-3 to TRBJ1-1; no firm D call. The CDR3 sequence is 14 residues long. Germline V lookup: CDR1 LGHNA, CDR2 YSLEER. The V gene lost 0 bases and the J gene lost 4 bases, with 9 bases spanning the gap. The CDR3 reads CASSQDRVGTEAFF. The CDR3 nucleotides are TGCGCCAGCAGCCAAGACCGGGTTGGCACTGAAGCTTTCTTT.

The chain recombines TRBV6-1 with TRBJ2-5; perhaps TRBD1 as D (5 bases). Trimming removed 1 base from V and 2 bases from J, with 8 bases in between. Germline CDR1 reads MNHNS; CDR2 reads SASEGT. This CDR3 has 14 amino acids. CDR3 sequence: CASSEGQIQETQYF. The CDR3 nucleotides are TGTGCCAGCAGTGAAGGACAGATTCAAGAGACCCAGTACTTC.

The sample holds one count of this clone. The gene calls are TRBV12-3 or TRBV12-4 and TRBJ1-1, with 9 bases lining up with TRBD1. CDR3 length: 13 amino acids. Germline trimming cut 6 bases from V and 5 bases from J; bases unmatched to any gene: 4. The CDR3 DNA follows: TGTGCCAGCAGCATGGGACAGGGAACTGAAGCTTTCTTT. It translates to CASSMGQGTEAFF.

The gene calls are TRBV4-2 and TRBJ2-5, with 8 bases matching TRBD1. The J segment lost 0 bases and the V segment lost 2 bases, leaving 8 bases of the junction unmatched. Germline V CDR1 and CDR2: LGHNA, YNFKEQ. The CDR3 is made up of 17 amino acids. The CDR3 loop reads CASSQRQGMGYQETQYF. DNA for the CDR3: TGTGCCAGCAGCCAACGACAGGGGATGGGGTACCAAGAGACCCAGTACTTC.

The table lists this clone with a few counts. V gene TRBV19 combines with J gene TRBJ2-7, with 8 bases matching TRBD1. J was trimmed by 5 bases and V by 1 base; bases with no gene match: 4. Germline lookup yields CDR1 LNHDA and CDR2 SQIVND (reference sequence). This CDR3 spans 14 amino acids. The CDR3 nucleotides read TGTGCCAGTAGTATAGGGACAGGGAACGACGAGCAGTACTTC. Translation gives CASSIGTGNDEQYF.

The chain employs TRBV27 and TRBJ2-7, with D tentatively TRBD1 (6 bases). CDR3 length: 14 amino acids. V was pared by 3 bases and J by 5 bases, with 14 bases between. Germline lookup yields CDR1 MNHEY and CDR2 SMNVEV (reference sequence). The CDR3 bases are TGTGCCAGCAGTTTTCTAGGGGGAGAGAACGAGCAGTACTTC. This sequence encodes CASSFLGGENEQYF.

V gene TRBV2 combines with J gene TRBJ1-3; 7 bases are shared with TRBD1. The CDR3 extends over 14 amino acids. With 3 bases clipped from V and 4 bases from J, the junction kept 3 bases outside the gene matches. CDR1 and CDR2 from the germline V gene are SNHLY and FYNNEI. The CDR3 DNA reads TGTGCCAGCAGTGAGGAACAGGGGGGAAACACCATATATTTT. This codes for CASSEEQGGNTIYF.

The chain is built from TRBV24-1 and TRBJ1-3; no firm D call. V was pared by 7 bases and J by 0 bases, with 9 bases between. Germline values: CDR1 KGHDR, CDR2 SFDVKD. The CDR3 has 14 residues. The CDR3 spells CATSRVSSGNTIYF. CDR3 coding DNA: TGTGCCACCAGCCGGGTTAGCTCTGGAAACACCATATATTTT.

V usage is TRBV24-1 and J usage is TRBJ1-4, with 8 bases identical to TRBD1. CDR1 is KGHDR, CDR2 SFDVKD, per germline. This CDR3 region has 15 residues. V shed 4 bases and J 8 bases; nucleotides not matched to a gene: 8. CDR3 nucleotides: TGTGCCACCAGTGACCCTGACAGGGGTGGAGAAAAACTGTTTTTT. The encoded protein is CATSDPDRGGEKLFF.

The chain links TRBV9 to TRBJ1-6; 7 bases align to TRBD1. Trimming cost V 3 bases and J 7 bases; bases outside gene matches: 7. There are 15 residues in the CDR3. The germline V gene has CDR1 SGDLS and CDR2 YYNGEE. Here the CDR3 reads CASSAMDRLNSPLHF. The CDR3 DNA is TGTGCCAGCAGCGCGATGGACAGGTTGAATTCACCCCTCCACTTT.

The rearrangement links TRBV6-6 to TRBJ2-1, with 9 bases aligning to TRBD2. The V segment lost 6 bases and the J segment 11 bases; nucleotides outside the gene matches: 11. The germline CDR1 and CDR2 sequences are MNHNY and SVGAGI (reference sequence). The CDR3 totals 14 residues. The CDR3, as DNA: TGTGCCAGCAGGGTAGCGGGGGCCTCGGAGAAGCAGTTCTTC. Encoded protein: CASRVAGASEKQFF.

DNA for the CDR3: TGTGCCTGGTGGGGGGGAAACGAGCAGTACTTC. Translation: CAWWGGNEQYF. The J gene is TRBJ2-7, the V gene TRBV30, with TRBD2 matching over 7 bases. The ends lost 5 bases at V and 5 bases at J; junction bases unmatched: 3. Looked up from germline, CDR1 is GTSNPN and CDR2 is SVGIG (reference sequence). The CDR3 spans 11 residues.

This sequence joins TRBV7-2 and TRBJ2-6; D unclear. V lost 4 bases to trimming and J lost 6 bases, with 10 bases between them. Germline CDR1 reads SGHTA; CDR2 reads FQGNSA. This CDR3 comprises 14 residues. The CDR3 DNA is TGTGCCAGCAGCTCCCCCCAGGAGGCCAACGTCCTGACTTTC. This codes for CASSSPQEANVLTF.